This TCR beta chain appears in the sequencing data of a study of blood T cell repertoires in COVID-19. About the research overall: There were acute and convalescent COVID-19 samples, and they came from the United States, Italy and Spain. The cDNA or gDNA used as material had been derived from T cells, B-cell-depleted T cells, or PBMCs.

How the authors handled the data: Nucleated cell counts were estimated from reference gene primer amplification. The method was immunoSEQ multiplex PCR; TCRdb's version includes in-frame clones alone and lacks a portion of them. From that table come the V and J calls and clone size; the DNA was used to work out D and trimming. The data show about 310,000 clones, about 90% seen once. CDR3 length: 16 amino acids. Germline V gives CDR1 SGHVS, CDR2 FQNEAQ. The V and J ends lost 6 bases and 5 bases, in that order; junction bases with no gene match: 15. The genes are TRBV7-8 and TRBJ2-7; 8 bases agree with TRBD1. This TCR was sampled from a woman between 50 and 59 years old who had recovered from COVID-19. The source material was peripheral blood. The CDR3 nucleotides read TGTGCCAGCAGTTCTTTTCAGGGGGCGATGCTGGACGAGCAGTACTTC. This encodes CASSSFQGAMLDEQYF.